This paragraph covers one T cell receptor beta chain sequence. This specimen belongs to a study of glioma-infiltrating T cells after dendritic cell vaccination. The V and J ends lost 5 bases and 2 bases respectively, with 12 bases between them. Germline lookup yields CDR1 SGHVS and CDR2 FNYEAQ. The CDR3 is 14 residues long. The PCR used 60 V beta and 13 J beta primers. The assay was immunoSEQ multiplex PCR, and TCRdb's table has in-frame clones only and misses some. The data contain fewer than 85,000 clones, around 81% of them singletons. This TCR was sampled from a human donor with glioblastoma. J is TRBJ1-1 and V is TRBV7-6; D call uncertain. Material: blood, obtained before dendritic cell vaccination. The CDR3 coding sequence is TGTGCCAGCAGCCCGGGGTCCGGAAACACTGAAGCTTTCTTT. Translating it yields CASSPGSGNTEAFF.